These 17 T cell receptor beta chains share one sample of origin, sequenced in a study of blood T cell repertoires in COVID-19. The repertoire was sequenced with immunoSEQ multiplex PCR; TCRdb's copy has only in-frame clones and lacks some. The table shows around 420,000 clones, with roughly 90% occurring only once. Sequencing used PBMCs or T cells enriched from blood (not recorded which). The origin of the receptors is a woman between 40 and 50 years old with acute COVID-19.

V usage is TRBV19 and J usage is TRBJ2-2; 7 bases align to TRBD1. The CDR3 covers 14 residues. V lost 4 bases to trimming and J lost 10 bases; unmatched junction nucleotides: 9. Germline CDR1 and CDR2: LNHDA and SQIVND (reference sequence). The CDR3 nucleotides are TGTGCCAGTAGTAGACTGGACAGGCAAGCGGAGCTGTTTTTT. It translates to CASSRLDRQAELFF.

A single count supports this clone. Other DNA sequences within the sample encode an identical CDR3. The gene calls are TRBV3-1 (or the pseudogene TRBV3-2) and TRBJ2-3, with 13 bases that match TRBD2. The CDR3 is made up of 15 amino acids. Germline V gene data show CDR1 as LGHDT and CDR2 as YNNKEL (reference sequence). The V segment lost 3 bases and the J segment 3 bases; nucleotides outside the gene matches: 0. The CDR3 sequence: CASSQTSGGTDTQYF. The CDR3 DNA reads as TGTGCCAGCAGCCAGACTAGCGGGGGGACAGATACGCAGTATTTT.

Ten or more counts support this clone. The J gene is TRBJ1-5, the V gene TRBV5-1, with no clear D. Per germline, CDR1 SGHRS and CDR2 YFSETQ. The CDR3 is 13 amino acids. Trimming took 2 bases from V and 3 from J, leaving 6 bases between them. CDR3 in amino acids: CASSFGDNQPQHF. The CDR3, as DNA: TGCGCCAGCAGCTTCGGGGACAATCAGCCCCAGCATTTT.

This sequence joins TRBV6-1 and TRBJ1-3; 8 bases map to TRBD1. Germline CDR1 and CDR2: MNHNS and SASEGT. The CDR3 runs to 16 residues. The ends lost 4 bases at V and 3 bases at J; junction bases unmatched: 8. For the CDR3, the DNA is TGTGCCAGCAGTGCGGTAGCAGGGGGCTGTGGAAACACCATATATTTT. This translates into CASSAVAGGCGNTIYF.

The CDR3 here is CASSLVSTEAFF. The DNA of the CDR3 is TGCGCCAGCAGCTTGGTGAGCACTGAAGCTTTCTTT. This chain joins TRBV5-1 and TRBJ1-1; no definite D call. This CDR3 has 12 residues. Trimming shortened V by 0 bases and J by 4 bases, and 4 bases separated the two germline ends. CDR1 is SGHRS, CDR2 YFSETQ, per germline.

The rearrangement links TRBV6-6 to TRBJ2-7, with 8 bases identical to TRBD2. This CDR3 is built from 15 residues. V lost 10 bases and J lost 3; bases outside the gene matches: 14. Germline V gives CDR1 MNHNY, CDR2 SVGAGI (reference sequence). The CDR3: CATKPSGGQSYEQYF. CDR3 nucleotide sequence: TGTGCCACGAAGCCGTCGGGGGGGCAGAGCTACGAGCAGTACTTC.

The rearrangement uses TRBV18 and TRBJ2-1; 12 bases align to TRBD2. Germline trimming cut 3 bases from V and 15 bases from J; bases unmatched to any gene: 12. Germline V CDR1 and CDR2: KGHSH, LQKENI. The CDR3 totals 15 residues. CDR3: CASSPPLAGGPPRFF. CDR3 bases: TGTGCCAGCTCACCCCCACTAGCGGGGGGCCCCCCGCGGTTCTTC.

The genes are TRBV27 and TRBJ1-6, with 8 bases that match TRBD1. This CDR3 comprises 18 residues. V trimming: 0 bases; J trimming: 8 bases; junction bases outside the gene matches: 12. From germline, CDR1 is MNHEY and CDR2 SMNVEV (reference sequence). CDR3 nucleotide sequence: TGTGCCAGCAGTTTATCCGTGGTGGTGACAGGGGATCATTCACCCCTCCACTTT. Translating gives CASSLSVVVTGDHSPLHF.

V gene TRBV19 combines with J gene TRBJ1-1; TRBD1 might be the D (6 bases). V lost 4 bases, J lost 1 base, and 10 bases lay in between. Looked up from germline, CDR1 is LNHDA and CDR2 is SQIVND (reference sequence). The CDR3 is made up of 14 amino acids. The CDR3 sequence is CASSRTDANTEAFF. CDR3 sequence (DNA): TGTGCCAGTAGTAGGACAGACGCGAACACTGAAGCTTTCTTT.

The V call is TRBV15, the J call TRBJ2-3, with TRBD2 as a possible D gene (7 bases). Germline CDR1 and CDR2: LNHNV and YYDKDF (reference sequence). The CDR3 consists of 15 residues. V was shortened by 0 bases and J by 4 bases, with 11 bases between the two germline ends. The chain's CDR3 is CATSRDAGAADTQYF. CDR3 DNA sequence: TGTGCCACCAGCAGAGACGCGGGGGCGGCAGATACGCAGTATTTT. Based on the CDR3 plus reference TRBV15 and TRBJ2-3, the full variable domain is DAMVIQNPRYQVTQFGKPVTLSCSQTLNHNVMYWYQQKSSQAPKLLFHYYDKDFNNEADTPDNFQSRRPNTSFCFLDIRSPGLGDTAMYLCATSRDAGAADTQYFGPGTRLTVL.

The sample holds one count of this clone. The V gene is TRBV11-2, the J gene TRBJ1-2; tentatively, D is TRBD1 (5 bases). V was clipped by 5 bases and J by 14 bases, with 27 bases between them. The CDR3 has 15 residues. Germline values: CDR1 SGHAT, CDR2 FQNNGV. In DNA, the CDR3 is TGTGCCAGCAGCGACACAGGAACTATGGCCGAACCCCCGACCTTC. Protein product: CASSDTGTMAEPPTF.

The CDR3 sequence is CASLNRGWDTEAFF. CDR3 in DNA: TGTGCCAGCTTAAACAGGGGGTGGGACACTGAAGCTTTCTTT. The chain is built from TRBV27 and TRBJ1-1, with 8 nucleotides matching TRBD1. The germline CDR1 and CDR2 sequences are MNHEY and SMNVEV (reference sequence). This CDR3 comprises 14 residues. Trimming removed 8 bases from V and 3 bases from J; junction bases left unmatched: 8.

The chain carries TRBV5-4 and TRBJ1-4, with 7 bases aligning to TRBD1. The CDR3 is 14 residues long. Germline loops: CDR1 SGHNT, CDR2 YYREEE (reference sequence). Germline trimming cut 4 bases from V and 7 bases from J; bases unmatched to any gene: 7. In DNA form, the CDR3 reads TGTGCCAGCAGCCAAGGACAGGCTATTGAAAAACTGTTTTTT. The encoded protein is CASSQGQAIEKLFF.

J is TRBJ1-1 and V is TRBV2, with TRBD1 matching over 9 bases. Per germline, CDR1 SNHLY and CDR2 FYNNEI. The CDR3 is 14 residues long. V trimming: 7 bases; J trimming: 6 bases; junction bases outside the gene matches: 9. CDR3 residues: CASTVDRGLSEAFF. CDR3 nucleotides: TGTGCCAGCACGGTGGACAGGGGATTGTCTGAAGCTTTCTTT.

CDR3 loop: CASSLDTGQGNTEAFF. The CDR3, as DNA: TGTGCCAGCAGCTTAGATACGGGACAGGGAAACACTGAAGCTTTCTTT. V and J are TRBV7-8 and TRBJ1-1, with 9 bases identical to TRBD1. V was clipped by 1 base and J by 2 bases; unmatched bases: 5. The CDR3 extends over 16 amino acids. Germline V lookup: CDR1 SGHVS, CDR2 FQNEAQ.

The chain links TRBV11-2 to TRBJ1-1; no firm D call. The CDR3 totals 16 residues. CDR1 and CDR2 from the germline V gene are SGHAT and FQNNGV. V lost 2 bases and J 2 bases, leaving 15 bases between the germline ends. The CDR3, as DNA: TGTGCCAGCAGCTTAAACAATTTGGGAGGAAACACTGAAGCTTTCTTT. It translates to CASSLNNLGGNTEAFF.

V is TRBV6-5 and J is TRBJ2-7; TRBD1 agrees at 7 bases. The V segment lost 4 bases and the J segment 4 bases; nucleotides outside the gene matches: 10. This CDR3 has 15 amino acids. Germline CDR1 MNHEY, CDR2 SVGAGI. The CDR3 here is CASSFNPGQPYEQYF. In nucleotides, the CDR3 is TGTGCCAGCAGTTTCAACCCGGGACAGCCTTACGAGCAGTACTTC.